Listed below are T cell receptor beta chains from one sample, sequenced in a study of neoadjuvant anti-PD-1 for oral cavity cancer. Some clones are missing from TCRdb's copy, which holds only in-frame ones; the method was immunoSEQ multiplex PCR. Of under 15,000 clones in the sample, about three fifths are singletons; the top ten hold about 2.4%. This specimen consisted of PBMCs, obtained before nivolumab (anti-PD-1) treatment. Receptors originate from a person between 40 and 79 years old with oral cavity squamous cell carcinoma. The CDR3 runs from the conserved cysteine through the conserved F or W. The D gene is left open where the match is weak. Where a row states a size, it is once, few, many or the class of an expanded clone; other rows omit it.

TRBV28	TRBJ1-5	-	-	CASSPVEGRSNQPQHF	TGTGCCAGCAGTCCTGTGGAGGGGCGCAGCAATCAGCCCCAGCATTTT
TRBV7-2	TRBJ2-2	TRBD2	-	CASSFSFGSGVGELFF	TGTGCCAGCAGCTTCTCGTTCGGTAGCGGGGTCGGGGAGCTGTTTTTT
TRBV6-5	TRBJ2-7	-	-	CASGPRAALEQYF	TGTGCCAGCGGCCCCAGGGCCGCGCTCGAGCAGTACTTC
TRBV27	TRBJ2-1	-	-	CASSRLNEQFF	TGTGCCAGCAGTCGCCTTAATGAGCAGTTCTTC
TRBV5-4	TRBJ2-7	-	-	CASSLGGTPLDEQYF	TGTGCCAGCAGCTTGGGTGGGACCCCCTTGGACGAGCAGTACTTC
TRBV14	TRBJ1-1	-	few	CASSQGELEGRTEAFF	TGTGCCAGCAGCCAAGGGGAGTTGGAGGGGAGGACTGAAGCTTTCTTT
TRBV6-5	TRBJ2-2	TRBD2	-	CASSPGGGTGELFF	TGTGCCAGCTCCCCGGGGGGGGGCACCGGGGAGCTGTTTTTT
TRBV6-5	TRBJ1-5	-	-	CASRRGNQPQHF	TGTGCCAGCAGACGGGGCAATCAGCCCCAGCATTTT
TRBV19	TRBJ1-3	-	-	CASKEQGTGNTIYF	TGTGCCAGTAAGGAGCAGGGAACTGGAAACACCATATATTTT
TRBV4-1	TRBJ2-5	-	-	CASSQEGAQETQYF	TGCGCCAGCAGCCAAGAAGGGGCCCAAGAGACCCAGTACTTC
TRBV19	TRBJ1-4	-	once	CATSAGSTGEKLFF	TGTGCCACCTCCGCGGGAAGCACTGGTGAAAAACTGTTTTTT
TRBV7-9	TRBJ2-2	-	-	CASSLYYDTGELFF	TGTGCCAGCAGCTTATATTACGACACCGGGGAGCTGTTTTTT
TRBV30	TRBJ1-2	TRBD1	-	CAWSAGGRGYTF	TGTGCCTGGAGTGCAGGGGGCAGGGGCTACACCTTC
TRBV19	TRBJ1-5	TRBD1	-	CASSPGQGGHQPQHF	TGTGCCAGTTCCCCGGGACAGGGGGGGCATCAGCCCCAGCATTTT
TRBV7-3	TRBJ1-2	-	-	CASSLDGNYGYTF	TGTGCCAGCAGTCTCGACGGAAACTATGGCTACACCTTC
TRBV5-1	TRBJ1-3	-	-	CASSLALGMGNTIYF	TGCGCCAGCAGCTTGGCCTTAGGTATGGGAAACACCATATATTTT
TRBV7-9	TRBJ1-2	-	-	CASSPPGRGEGYTF	TGTGCCAGCAGCCCCCCGGGGAGGGGTGAAGGCTACACCTTC